This T cell receptor beta chain was observed in a study of blood T cell repertoires in COVID-19. This CDR3 has 13 residues. Germline CDR1 is SGHTA and CDR2 is FQGNSA. With 0 bases removed from V and 4 bases from J, the gap between germline ends came to 6 bases. Clones were read by immunoSEQ multiplex PCR, and TCRdb kept only the in-frame ones, dropping some. The repertoire holds 15,000 to 20,000 clones, with roughly 80% as singletons. Regarding this clone: The sample holds other DNA sequences that translate to the same CDR3.

V gene TRBV7-2 combines with J gene TRBJ2-5; D gene unclear. The sample consisted of peripheral blood. The source of this sequence is a man aged 80 or over with acute or convalescent COVID-19. CDR3 protein: CASSLAPRETQYF. In DNA form, the CDR3 reads TGTGCCAGCAGCTTAGCCCCCCGAGAGACCCAGTACTTC.